Following are 16 T cell receptor beta chains from one sample sequenced in a study of naive and memory T cell subsets. A UMI-containing oligonucleotide was joined by 3' ligation to the TCR cDNA template. The SP2 primer and nested alpha and beta constant region primers amplified ligated cDNA in four rounds. A single record per CDR3 protein comes from TCRdb applying MiXCR to the 5' RACE reads. The sample lists tens of thousands of distinct CDR3 sequences; about 8.3% were seen once. The source is a female donor in good health.

As to this clonotype: One junction end disagrees with the germline gene, perhaps due to a read error. The chain joins TRBV6-6 to TRBJ1-2, with TRBD1 matching over 7 bases. The CDR3 length is 14 residues. Germline V lookup: CDR1 MNHNY, CDR2 SVGAGI (reference sequence). The CDR3 region is CASSYSTGIHGDTF. DNA of the CDR3: TGTGCCAGCAGTTACTCGACAGGGATCCATGGCGACACCTTC.

This clonotype was recorded at least ten times. This chain connects TRBV27 to TRBJ1-6; D gene ambiguous. The CDR3 runs to 12 residues. The V gene's germline CDR1 is MNHEY and CDR2 SMNVEV (reference sequence). V was cut by 4 bases and J by 13 bases, with 11 bases left in between. Here the CDR3 reads CASSWPEGPLHF. As DNA, the CDR3 is TGTGCCAGCAGTTGGCCCGAGGGCCCCCTCCACTTT.

The rearrangement uses TRBV7-9 and TRBJ2-2; TRBD1 aligns across 8 bases. The CDR3 totals 17 residues. Trimming at V came to 3 bases and at J to 1 base, leaving 7 bases not matched to a gene. Germline V gives CDR1 SEHNR, CDR2 FQNEAQ (reference sequence). The CDR3 is CASSFRGRGKNTGELFF. The CDR3 DNA sequence: TGTGCCAGCAGCTTCAGGGGGCGGGGCAAGAACACCGGGGAGCTGTTTTTT. Together with reference TRBV7-9 and TRBJ2-2, the CDR3 gives the full variable domain: DTGVSQNPRHKITKRGQNVTFRCDPISEHNRLYWYRQTLGQGPEFLTYFQNEAQLEKSRLLSDRFSAERPKGSFSTLEIQRTEQGDSAMYLCASSFRGRGKNTGELFFGEGSRLTVL.

This clonotype was observed a handful of times. This chain joins TRBV28 and TRBJ1-2; 9 nucleotides line up with TRBD1. Germline V CDR1 and CDR2: MDHEN, SYDVKM. This CDR3 has 15 residues. With V trimmed by 7 bases and J by 2 bases, 8 bases remained unmatched. Written as DNA, the CDR3 is TGTGCCAGCAATATAGGACAGGGGCGAAACTATGGCTACACCTTC. It encodes CASNIGQGRNYGYTF.

The J gene is TRBJ1-1, the V gene TRBV12-3 or TRBV12-4; D is possibly TRBD1 (5 bases). This CDR3 has 12 residues. Trimming took 7 bases from V and 6 from J, leaving 12 bases between them. In DNA, the CDR3 is TGTGCCAGCAAGCTAGGGGTGGCTGAAGCTTTCTTT. Amino acids: CASKLGVAEAFF.

This clonotype was seen many times. V usage is TRBV20-1 and J usage is TRBJ2-3; the match to TRBD2 covers 11 bases. This CDR3 spans 17 amino acids. With V trimmed by 5 bases and J by 2 bases, 12 bases remained unmatched. Germline-derived CDR1 and CDR2 are DFQATT and SNEGSKA (reference sequence). The DNA of the CDR3 is TGCAGTGCTGGGGCACTAGCGGGGGCCTCCCTCACAGATACGCAGTATTTT. Its translation: CSAGALAGASLTDTQYF.

The rearrangement uses TRBV5-1 and TRBJ1-1; D perhaps matches TRBD1 (6 bases). Trimming removed 4 bases at V and 10 bases at J, with 14 bases between. The CDR3 contains 12 residues. Germline loops: CDR1 SGHRS, CDR2 YFSETQ. The CDR3 DNA sequence: TGCGCCAGCAGCACGGGACATTCGTTAGCTTTCTTT. It specifies CASSTGHSLAFF.

This clonotype was seen repeatedly, ten times or more. The CDR3 is CASNRRSATGGETQYF. CDR3 nucleotide sequence: TGTGCCAGCAATAGGAGATCGGCAACGGGGGGAGAGACCCAGTACTTC. The rearrangement links TRBV27 to TRBJ2-5, with 7 bases fitting TRBD2. V dropped 7 bases and J dropped 4; count of bases not matched to a gene: 15. The CDR3 sequence is 16 residues long. From germline, CDR1 is MNHEY and CDR2 SMNVEV (reference sequence).

This clonotype was observed many times. The rearrangement links TRBV4-1 to TRBJ1-2; 12 nucleotides agree with TRBD1. Germline V gives CDR1 MGHRA, CDR2 YSYEKL. The CDR3 loop spans 14 amino acids. The junction had 4 bases not matched to a gene; V was cut back by 4 bases and J by 7 bases. The CDR3 sequence: CASSREGQGAGYTF. The DNA for the CDR3 is TGCGCCAGCAGCCGAGAGGGACAGGGGGCTGGCTACACCTTC.

In this sample, this clonotype turned up a few times. The chain recombines TRBV4-2 with TRBJ2-3; D could derive from TRBD1 or TRBD2 (6 bases each). Germline-derived CDR1 and CDR2 are LGHNA and YNFKEQ. The CDR3 is made up of 16 amino acids. V lost 0 bases and J lost 0, with 10 bases in between. CDR3 sequence (DNA): TGTGCCAGCAGCCAAGACGGGGGCGTTAGCACAGATACGCAGTATTTT. Translating gives CASSQDGGVSTDTQYF.

Ten or more counts support this clonotype. The chain employs TRBV2 and TRBJ1-1; the D gene is possibly TRBD1 (5 bases). The CDR3 extends over 16 amino acids. CDR1 SNHLY and CDR2 FYNNEI come from the germline V gene. The V end was cut by 3 bases, the J end by 3 bases, with 17 bases between. The CDR3 DNA reads as TGTGCCAGCAGTGAGGCGGCGGGGACCGGGGACACTGAAGCTTTCTTT. Amino acid sequence: CASSEAAGTGDTEAFF.

This clonotype was recorded at least ten times. The chain is built from TRBV5-6 and TRBJ1-2; D remains ambiguous. This CDR3 has 13 amino acids. The V gene's germline CDR1 is SGHDT and CDR2 YYEEEE. V lost 0 bases and J 6 bases, leaving 9 bases between the germline ends. The CDR3 region has the DNA TGTGCCAGCAGCTTGGGGGCAGAGAATGGCTACACCTTC. Protein product: CASSLGAENGYTF.

This clonotype came up a few times. The rearrangement uses TRBV6-1 and TRBJ2-1; 7 bases are shared with TRBD2. This CDR3 spans 13 amino acids. V shed 3 bases, J shed 15 bases, and the junction held 11 bases outside the gene matches. CDR1 is MNHNS, CDR2 SASEGT, per germline. This CDR3 reads CASSDYQWGGLFF. CDR3 nucleotide sequence: TGTGCCAGCAGTGACTACCAATGGGGGGGGTTGTTCTTC.

In its sample, this clonotype was seen many times. This chain uses TRBV25-1 with TRBJ1-2, with TRBD1 matching over 8 bases. The CDR3 length is 15 residues. V lost 4 bases and J lost 8; bases outside the gene matches: 12. Germline V gene sequence: CDR1 MGHDK, CDR2 SYGVNS. The CDR3 sequence is CASSGAGTGEKGYTF. CDR3 bases: TGTGCCAGCAGTGGAGCCGGGACAGGAGAAAAGGGCTACACCTTC.

Remarks on this clonotype: A single base separates this from a much larger clone, so it may be a read error. No conserved phenylalanine or tryptophan ends this CDR3, so it is likely a read error. This sequence joins TRBV6-2 or TRBV6-3 and TRBJ2-3; the D is unclear. The V gene's germline CDR1 is MNHEY and CDR2 SVGEGT. The CDR3 sequence is 14 residues long. Between the trimmed V and J ends, which lost 5 bases and 0 bases, there was a span of 9 bases. The CDR3 reads CASSGKASTDTQYY. DNA for the CDR3: TGTGCCAGCAGTGGGAAAGCTAGCACAGATACGCAGTATTAT.

The CDR3, as DNA: TGTGCCAGCAGCCAACAGGGGTCAGATACGCAGTATTTT. Translation: CASSQQGSDTQYF. The chain couples TRBV7-6 to TRBJ2-3; 7 bases line up with TRBD1. V lost 5 bases and J lost 4; bases outside the gene matches: 3. Germline CDR1 SGHVS, CDR2 FNYEAQ. This CDR3 is 13 amino acids long. The full variable domain, in which reference TRBV7-6 and TRBJ2-3 provide the parts outside the CDR3, is GAGVSQSPRYKVTKRGQDVALRCDPISGHVSLYWYRQALGQGPEFLTYFNYEAQQDKSGLPNDRFSAERPEGSISTLTIQRTEQRDSAMYRCASSQQGSDTQYFGPGTRLTVL.